The 30 T cell receptor beta chains in this list originate from one sample, sequenced in a study of shared clonotypes between healthy human individuals. The protocol was immunoSEQ multiplex PCR, while the TCRdb copy is restricted to in-frame clones and leaves out a portion. Of some 470,000 clones detected, about three quarters appear once; the ten largest clones hold 10% to 15%. Sequenced input: PBMCs. All receptors come from a middle-aged woman in good health. Some clones in this sample may be carry-over from other donors' samples.

This chain connects TRBV30 to TRBJ2-1; 12 positions agree with TRBD2. This CDR3 has 16 amino acids. With 0 bases clipped from V and 8 bases from J, the junction kept 8 bases outside the gene matches. Germline values: CDR1 GTSNPN, CDR2 SVGIG (reference sequence). DNA for the CDR3: TGTGCCTGGAGTGTAGGGTCTAGCGGGAGGGGGGATGAGCAGTTCTTC. It encodes CAWSVGSSGRGDEQFF.

The chain couples TRBV10-3 to TRBJ1-2; the D is unclear. The V gene's germline CDR1 is ENHRY and CDR2 SYGVKD. Trimming removed 3 bases from V and 7 bases from J, with 12 bases in between. This CDR3 is 13 amino acids long. Here the CDR3 DNA reads TGTGCCATCAGTGACGATCTCGGGGTTGGCTACACCTTC. Its translation: CAISDDLGVGYTF.

This chain connects TRBV19 to TRBJ1-2; D is unresolved. Germline assignment: CDR1 LNHDA and CDR2 SQIVND (reference sequence). There are 13 residues in the CDR3. The V end was cut by 3 bases, the J end by 8 bases, with 13 bases between. In DNA, the CDR3 is TGTGCCAGTAGTATCGGAGGGTCTAACGGCTACACCTTC. It specifies CASSIGGSNGYTF.

Only a few counts were recorded for this clone. Lacking the conserved final phenylalanine or tryptophan, this CDR3 likely reflects a read error. The chain is built from TRBV5-4 and TRBJ1-1; 7 bases map to TRBD1. The germline gives CDR1 SGHNT, CDR2 YYREEE (reference sequence). There are 13 residues in the CDR3. The junction had 11 bases not matched to a gene; V was cut back by 4 bases and J by 11 bases. The CDR3 sequence: CASSPDRDSRAFL. Written as DNA, the CDR3 is TGTGCCAGCAGCCCCGACCGGGACAGTCGGGCTTTCCTT.

Points on this clone: This sample includes further DNA sequences coding for the same CDR3. This sequence joins TRBV5-4 and TRBJ2-1; a weak D match, TRBD1 (7 bases). CDR3 length: 15 residues. The V gene lost 3 bases and the J gene lost 2 bases, with 12 bases spanning the gap. CDR1 is SGHNT and CDR2 is YYREEE in the germline V gene (reference sequence). The CDR3 DNA follows: TGTGCCAGCAGCTCTCAGGGGGGAACCTACAATGAGCAGTTCTTC. It specifies CASSSQGGTYNEQFF.

The rearrangement links TRBV7-8 to TRBJ2-3; 12 bases map to TRBD2. The length of the CDR3 is 15 residues. Unmatched junction bases numbered 4, after V lost 4 bases and J lost 5 bases. Germline loops: CDR1 SGHVS, CDR2 FQNEAQ. DNA of the CDR3: TGTGCCAGCAGCTCGCCGGGACTAGCGGGAGATACGCAGTATTTT. Translation: CASSSPGLAGDTQYF.

The chain couples TRBV11-3 to TRBJ2-1; 13 nucleotides align to TRBD2. This CDR3 has 15 residues. CDR1 is SGHNT, CDR2 YENEEA, per germline. V was clipped by 5 bases and J by 9 bases; unmatched bases: 7. The CDR3 loop reads CASSAGLAGVSEQFF. CDR3 in DNA: TGTGCCAGCAGCGCTGGACTAGCGGGAGTCAGTGAGCAGTTCTTC.

V and J are TRBV19 and TRBJ1-1; D uncertain. The V and J ends lost 5 bases and 0 bases respectively, with 16 bases between them. The CDR3 is made up of 16 amino acids. Germline CDR1 LNHDA, CDR2 SQIVND (reference sequence). The CDR3, as DNA: TGTGCCAGTAGTGCCTCAGGACTCATAATGAACACTGAAGCTTTCTTT. As protein: CASSASGLIMNTEAFF.

The chain combines TRBV7-3 with TRBJ2-1; 10 bases are a match to TRBD2. The ends lost 5 bases at V and 9 bases at J; junction bases unmatched: 13. The length of the CDR3 is 16 residues. Germline assignment: CDR1 SGHTA and CDR2 FQGTGA. In DNA form, the CDR3 reads TGTGCCAGCAGCCCACTAGCGGGAATACAACCACCTGAGCAGTTCTTC. The encoded protein is CASSPLAGIQPPEQFF. The full variable domain, completed using reference TRBV7-3 and TRBJ2-1, is GAGVSQTPSNKVTEKGKYVELRCDPISGHTALYWYRQSLGQGPEFLIYFQGTGAADDSGLPNDRFFAVRPEGSVSTLKIQRTERGDSAVYLCASSPLAGIQPPEQFFGPGTRLTVL.

The chain couples TRBV5-1 to TRBJ2-1; D perhaps matches TRBD1 (5 bases). Germline CDR1 is SGHRS and CDR2 is YFSETQ. V lost 4 bases and J lost 4, with 15 bases in between. The CDR3 totals 15 residues. This CDR3 is CASSTDTETYNEQFF. In DNA form, the CDR3 reads TGCGCCAGCAGCACGGACACAGAAACATACAATGAGCAGTTCTTC.

The chain joins TRBV18 to TRBJ1-2; 8 bases align to TRBD1. The CDR3 runs to 13 residues. V trimming: 3 bases; J trimming: 10 bases; junction bases outside the gene matches: 7. Germline-derived CDR1 and CDR2 are KGHSH and LQKENI. In DNA form, the CDR3 reads TGTGCCAGCTCACCGGACAGGGCTAAGGACTACACCTTC. Protein sequence: CASSPDRAKDYTF.

The V and J genes are TRBV7-2 and TRBJ2-3; 13 nucleotides line up with TRBD2. In germline, CDR1 is SGHTA, CDR2 FQGNSA. Trimming took 4 bases from V and 7 from J; bases not matched to a gene: 14. The CDR3 runs to 18 residues. The CDR3 DNA sequence: TGTGCCAGCAGCTCCCGGACTAGCGGGAGAGCCCCAGGGAATACGCAGTATTTT. The encoded protein is CASSSRTSGRAPGNTQYF.

V gene TRBV30 combines with J gene TRBJ2-7; tentatively, D is TRBD1 (6 bases). Germline CDR1 GTSNPN, CDR2 SVGIG (reference sequence). V lost 0 bases to trimming and J lost 7 bases, with 16 bases between them. CDR3 size: 14 residues. The CDR3 is CAWSVQGASGEQYF. For the CDR3, the DNA is TGTGCCTGGAGTGTACAGGGAGCCTCGGGGGAGCAGTACTTC.

This clone was seen only a few times. It may be a read error: a sequence one base away is much more abundant. At the DNA level, this CDR3 is encoded by other sequences in the same sample as well. The chain joins TRBV27 to TRBJ1-1, with 7 bases matching TRBD1. Per the germline V gene, CDR1 is MNHEY and CDR2 is SMNVEV (reference sequence). The CDR3 spans 13 residues. After removal of 4 bases from V and 3 bases from J, the junction contained 2 bases not matched to a gene. The CDR3 spells CASSSTGDTEAFF. The DNA of the CDR3 is TGTGCCAGCAGTTCCACAGGGGACACTGAAGCTTTCTTT.

A note on this clone: This may stem from a read error, because a much larger clone lies one nucleotide away. The chain combines TRBV27 with TRBJ2-7, with D tentatively TRBD1 (6 bases). V was cut by 4 bases and J by 2 bases, with 9 bases left in between. The length of the CDR3 is 13 residues. Germline lookup yields CDR1 MNHEY and CDR2 SMNVEV (reference sequence). CDR3 loop: CASSSGQTYEQYF. In DNA, the CDR3 is TGTGCCAGCAGTTCCGGACAGACCTACGAGCAGTACTTC.

This chain joins TRBV29-1 and TRBJ2-2, with 7 nucleotides matching TRBD1. CDR3 size: 14 residues. Germline V gene sequence: CDR1 SQVTM, CDR2 ANQGSEA. V lost 7 bases and J lost 3; bases outside the gene matches: 8. The DNA of the CDR3 is TGCAGCGCTACAGGGGTGGCCCACACCGGGGAGCTGTTTTTT. This translates into CSATGVAHTGELFF.

The chain combines TRBV15 with TRBJ1-4, with D unclear. The V end was cut by 0 bases, the J end by 6 bases, with 8 bases between. The CDR3 covers 14 residues. Germline CDR1 and CDR2: LNHNV and YYDKDF (reference sequence). CDR3 sequence: CATSRDLLDEKLFF. CDR3 coding DNA: TGTGCCACCAGCAGAGATCTCCTAGATGAAAAACTGTTTTTT.

A note on this clone: It may be a read error: a sequence one base away is much more abundant. V gene TRBV7-9 combines with J gene TRBJ2-5; 7 bases fit TRBD2. J gave up 5 bases and V 2 bases, and 2 bases lay outside the gene matches. Germline CDR1 reads SEHNR; CDR2 reads FQNEAQ (reference sequence). This CDR3 contains 13 residues. CDR3 coding DNA: TGTGCCAGCAGCTTATTCGGGGGGGAGACCCAGTACTTC. Protein product: CASSLFGGETQYF.

J is TRBJ1-6 and V is TRBV5-4; D remains unclear. The CDR3 is 14 amino acids. Germline V gene lookup returns CDR1 SGHNT and CDR2 YYREEE (reference sequence). V was shortened by 4 bases and J by 9 bases, with 14 bases between the two germline ends. CDR3 region: CASSLQTRSSPLHF. CDR3 DNA sequence: TGTGCCAGCAGCCTACAGACACGGTCTTCACCCCTCCACTTT.

The chain links TRBV6-1 to TRBJ1-3, with 7 bases fitting TRBD1. CDR3 length equals 15 residues. The ends lost 0 bases at V and 2 bases at J; junction bases unmatched: 1. Germline CDR1 is MNHNS and CDR2 is SASEGT. The CDR3 protein is CASSEATGPGNTIYF. The CDR3 nucleotides are TGTGCCAGCAGTGAAGCGACAGGGCCTGGAAACACCATATATTTT.

This clone was detected only a few times. This chain connects TRBV2 to TRBJ1-2; D might be TRBD1 (6 bases). Trimming pared 8 bases from V and 3 bases from J, leaving 16 bases between. Germline assignment: CDR1 SNHLY and CDR2 FYNNEI. The CDR3 runs to 14 residues. CDR3 coding DNA: TGTGCCAGCCTGAGGGGGGGGCTGCACTATGGCTACACCTTC. Translated: CASLRGGLHYGYTF.

CDR3 nucleotides: TGTGCCAGTAGTGACCGGACAGGGGGCGCGTACGAGCAGTACTTC. This gives the protein CASSDRTGGAYEQYF. The J gene is TRBJ2-7, the V gene TRBV19, with 11 bases lining up with TRBD1. There are 15 residues in the CDR3. V was clipped by 5 bases and J by 4 bases; unmatched bases: 7. Germline CDR1 LNHDA, CDR2 SQIVND (reference sequence).

The chain couples TRBV14 to TRBJ2-3, with 10 positions matching TRBD1. This CDR3 is 17 amino acids long. Germline V CDR1 and CDR2: SGHDN, FVKESK. Trimming removed 2 bases from V and 5 bases from J; junction bases left unmatched: 10. The CDR3 here is CASSQHPGQGPGDTQYF. The CDR3 DNA reads TGTGCCAGCAGCCAACACCCGGGACAGGGGCCTGGAGATACGCAGTATTTT.

The chain recombines TRBV7-2 with TRBJ2-1, with TRBD2 matching 8 bases. The CDR3 runs 16 residues. CDR1 SGHTA and CDR2 FQGNSA come from the germline V gene. Unmatched junction bases numbered 2, after V lost 1 base and J lost 0 bases. The CDR3 is CASSLVGTSSYNEQFF. The CDR3 DNA follows: TGTGCCAGCAGCTTAGTCGGGACTAGCTCCTACAATGAGCAGTTCTTC.

This clone was seen a handful of times. The V gene is TRBV11-2, the J gene TRBJ2-5, with D perhaps matching TRBD1 (5 bases). Trimming took off 3 bases at V and 1 base at J, with 12 bases between the two ends. This CDR3 has 15 residues. CDR1 and CDR2 from the germline V gene are SGHAT and FQNNGV. In DNA, the CDR3 is TGTGCCAGCAGCTTTGGACACCGGTTCCAAGAGACCCAGTACTTC. Translation: CASSFGHRFQETQYF.

This chain uses TRBV1 with TRBJ2-6. TRBV1 is described as a pseudogene. The CDR3 length is 16 residues. The CDR3 protein is CTSGEGARSGANVLTF. CDR3 coding DNA: TGCACCAGCGGGGAGGGGGCCCGCTCTGGGGCCAACGTCCTGACTTTC.

The chain recombines TRBV28 with TRBJ1-1; D is unresolved. Germline assignment: CDR1 MDHEN and CDR2 SYDVKM. V was cut by 3 bases and J by 4 bases, with 12 bases left in between. CDR3 size: 14 residues. The CDR3 sequence: CASSFMMRVTEAFF. CDR3 bases: TGTGCCAGCAGTTTTATGATGAGAGTCACTGAAGCTTTCTTT.

This chain links TRBV7-6 with TRBJ1-3; 9 bases agree with TRBD1. The CDR3 is 15 amino acids. V lost 4 bases and J lost 4; bases outside the gene matches: 5. The V gene's germline CDR1 is SGHVS and CDR2 FNYEAQ. CDR3 sequence: CASSSLGTGGNTIYF. CDR3 DNA: TGTGCCAGCAGCTCCCTGGGGACAGGGGGAAACACCATATATTTT.

This rearrangement joins TRBV4-2 to TRBJ1-4; 9 bases fit TRBD1. The length of the CDR3 is 17 residues. Germline trimming cut 3 bases from V and 7 bases from J; bases unmatched to any gene: 12. The germline gives CDR1 LGHNA, CDR2 YNFKEQ. The CDR3 nucleotides are TGTGCCAGCAGCCAGGAGGGGTCCGGGACAGGGCCTGAAAAACTGTTTTTT. This translates into CASSQEGSGTGPEKLFF.

This chain uses TRBV4-3 with TRBJ2-7; 8 bases agree with TRBD2. The CDR3 loop spans 15 amino acids. In germline, CDR1 is LGHNA, CDR2 YSLEER. Germline trimming cut 6 bases from V and 4 bases from J; bases unmatched to any gene: 11. Here the CDR3 reads CASSTFREGPYEQYF. The CDR3 region has the DNA TGCGCCAGCAGTACGTTCCGGGAGGGCCCATACGAGCAGTACTTC.